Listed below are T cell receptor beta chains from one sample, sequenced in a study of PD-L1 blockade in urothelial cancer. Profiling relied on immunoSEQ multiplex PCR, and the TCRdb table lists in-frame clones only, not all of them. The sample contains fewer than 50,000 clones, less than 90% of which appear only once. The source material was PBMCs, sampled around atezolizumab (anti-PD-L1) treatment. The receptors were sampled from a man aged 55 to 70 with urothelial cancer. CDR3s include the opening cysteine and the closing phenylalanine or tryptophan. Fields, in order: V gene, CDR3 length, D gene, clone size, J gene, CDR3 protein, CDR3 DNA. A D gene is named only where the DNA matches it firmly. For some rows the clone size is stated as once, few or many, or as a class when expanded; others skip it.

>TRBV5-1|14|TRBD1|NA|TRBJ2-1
CASSLETGLNEQFF
TGCGCCAGCAGCTTAGAGACAGGGCTGAATGAGCAGTTCTTC
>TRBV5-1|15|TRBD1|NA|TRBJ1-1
CASSGRTGPFAEAFF
TGCGCCAGCAGCGGAAGGACAGGGCCCTTCGCTGAAGCTTTCTTT
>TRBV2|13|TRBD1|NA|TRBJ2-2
CASGLQGTGELFF
TGTGCCAGCGGCTTACAGGGGACCGGGGAGCTGTTTTTT
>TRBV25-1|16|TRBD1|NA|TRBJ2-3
CASSGSAGGISDTQYF
TGTGCCAGCAGTGGTTCTGCAGGGGGCATATCAGATACGCAGTATTTT
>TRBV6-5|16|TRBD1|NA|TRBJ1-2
CASSFAGQGFSYGYTF
TGTGCCAGCAGTTTCGCGGGACAGGGATTTAGCTATGGCTACACCTTC
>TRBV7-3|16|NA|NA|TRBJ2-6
CASSNSAGAGANVLTF
TGTGCCAGCAGTAACTCAGCAGGGGCGGGGGCCAACGTCCTGACTTTC
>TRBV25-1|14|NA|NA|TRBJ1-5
CASSDFGSRQPQHF
TGTGCCAGCAGTGATTTTGGGTCTAGGCAGCCCCAGCATTTT
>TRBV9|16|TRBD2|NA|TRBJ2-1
CASSVAASGAYNEQFF
TGTGCCAGCAGCGTAGCGGCTAGCGGGGCCTACAATGAGCAGTTCTTC
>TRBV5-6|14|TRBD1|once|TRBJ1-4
CASSPGTGHEKLFF
TGTGCCAGCAGCCCCGGGACAGGGCATGAAAAACTGTTTTTT
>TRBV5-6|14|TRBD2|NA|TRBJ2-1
CASSSAGGPGEQFF
TGTGCCAGCAGCTCAGCGGGGGGGCCGGGTGAGCAGTTCTTC
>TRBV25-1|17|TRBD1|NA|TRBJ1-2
CASTYKGTGGPLWGYTF
TGTGCCAGCACCTACAAAGGGACAGGGGGCCCTCTATGGGGCTACACCTTC
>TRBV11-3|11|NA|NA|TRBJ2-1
CASSKEEEQFF
TGTGCCAGCAGCAAGGAGGAGGAGCAGTTCTTC
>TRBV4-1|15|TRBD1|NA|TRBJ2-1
CASSQGGGQGNEQFF
TGCGCCAGCAGCCAAGGGGGGGGACAGGGAAATGAGCAGTTCTTC
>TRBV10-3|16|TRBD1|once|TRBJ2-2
CAISGGQGAGTGELFF
TGTGCCATCAGTGGGGGACAGGGGGCCGGAACCGGGGAGCTGTTTTTT
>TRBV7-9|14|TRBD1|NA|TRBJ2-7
CASSSGQVIYEQYF
TGTGCCAGCAGCTCGGGACAGGTAATCTACGAGCAGTACTTC
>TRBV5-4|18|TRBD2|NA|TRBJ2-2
CASSLGVGGYSNTGELFF
TGTGCCAGCAGCTTGGGCGTGGGGGGGTACTCAAACACCGGGGAGCTGTTTTTT
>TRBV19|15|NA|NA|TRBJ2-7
CASRNRDKVSYEQYF
TGTGCCAGTAGGAACCGGGACAAGGTCTCCTACGAGCAGTACTTC
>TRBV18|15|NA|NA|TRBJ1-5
CASSPRGGSNQPQHF
TGTGCCAGCTCACCACGGGGAGGAAGCAATCAGCCCCAGCATTTT